Each of the 10 T cell receptor beta chains below was sequenced from the same sample in a study of cytomegalovirus exposure and HLA in healthy donors. Vbeta (60) and Jbeta (13) primers were used in the PCR. Sequencing was performed with immunoSEQ multiplex PCR; in TCRdb, only in-frame clones are kept and a portion is missing. The sample shows 110,000 to 150,000 clones, 60% to 80% of them seen only once. The sample consisted of PBMCs. The receptors derive from a male donor in good health and CMV-seronegative.

The V and J genes are TRBV18 and TRBJ2-2, with 7 bases fitting TRBD1. Trimming took 6 bases from V and 4 from J; bases not matched to a gene: 5. CDR1 is KGHSH and CDR2 is LQKENI in the germline V gene. This CDR3 comprises 14 residues. For the CDR3, the DNA is TGTGCCAGCTCGGGGGACAGAGGCACCGGGGAGCTGTTTTTT. This translates into CASSGDRGTGELFF.

V and J are TRBV27 and TRBJ2-5; TRBD1 matches 9 bases. The CDR3 has 15 amino acids. V gave up 3 bases and J gave up 11 bases; unmatched junction bases: 13. The germline V gene encodes CDR1 MNHEY and CDR2 SMNVEV (reference sequence). The CDR3 reads CASSLGDRVSSEQYF. As DNA, the CDR3 is TGTGCCAGCAGTTTGGGGGACAGGGTGTCCTCGGAGCAGTACTTC.

This sequence joins TRBV11-2 and TRBJ2-1; TRBD2 might be the D (7 bases). The CDR3 contains 12 residues. The V gene lost 5 bases and the J gene lost 10 bases, with 12 bases spanning the gap. From germline, CDR1 is SGHAT and CDR2 FQNNGV. The CDR3 reads CASSRGADEQFF. The CDR3 nucleotides read TGTGCCAGCAGCCGGGGGGCTGACGAGCAGTTCTTC.

This clone was counted between two and nine times. This chain joins TRBV9 and TRBJ1-1; TRBD1 is a possible D gene (6 bases). The germline V gene encodes CDR1 SGDLS and CDR2 YYNGEE. V was shortened by 0 bases and J by 5 bases, with 11 bases between the two germline ends. The CDR3 runs to 14 residues. The CDR3 is CASSVAPGVTEAFF. The CDR3 bases are TGTGCCAGCAGCGTAGCCCCAGGGGTTACTGAAGCTTTCTTT.

This clone appeared a few times. This chain connects TRBV19 to TRBJ1-2, with D maybe TRBD1 (5 bases). From germline, CDR1 is LNHDA and CDR2 SQIVND (reference sequence). Deletions cut 5 bases from V and 8 bases from J, with 15 bases between. This CDR3 comprises 13 residues. CDR3 in DNA: TGTGCCAGTAGTCCCTCAGGGACTGGGGGCTACACCTTC. Protein: CASSPSGTGGYTF.

V is TRBV6-1 and J is TRBJ1-1, with D hard to call. CDR1 is MNHNS, CDR2 SASEGT, per germline. Trimming took 9 bases from V and 6 from J, leaving 11 bases between them. The CDR3 is 11 amino acids. The CDR3 loop is CASLPMAEAFF. DNA of the CDR3: TGTGCCAGTCTCCCTATGGCTGAAGCTTTCTTT.

J is TRBJ1-6 and V is TRBV19, with unresolved D. In germline, CDR1 is LNHDA, CDR2 SQIVND (reference sequence). Trimming pared 6 bases from V and 3 bases from J, leaving 15 bases between. The CDR3 runs 16 residues. CDR3 sequence: CASRVKPLNYNSPLHF. The CDR3 bases are TGTGCCAGTAGGGTCAAACCTCTAAACTATAATTCACCCCTCCACTTT.

The table lists this clone with a count of one. The chain's CDR3 is CASSSRGTGNSNGELFF. The CDR3 DNA is TGTGCCAGCAGCTCCCGAGGTACAGGGAATTCTAACGGGGAGCTGTTTTTT. The chain uses TRBV11-2 and TRBJ2-2; tentatively, D is TRBD1 (6 bases). Germline CDR1 and CDR2: SGHAT and FQNNGV. This CDR3 has 17 residues. V lost 4 bases and J 7 bases, leaving 22 bases between the germline ends. Combining the CDR3 with reference TRBV11-2 and TRBJ2-2 gives the whole variable domain EAGVAQSPRYKIIEKRQSVAFWCNPISGHATLYWYQQILGQGPKLLIQFQNNGVVDDSQLPKDRFSAERLKGVDSTLKIQPAKLEDSAVYLCASSSRGTGNSNGELFFGEGSRLTVL.

The J gene is TRBJ1-2, the V gene TRBV27; a weak D match, TRBD1 (6 bases). V shed 5 bases and J shed 4 bases, with 14 bases lying between them. The CDR3 loop spans 14 amino acids. Germline V CDR1 and CDR2: MNHEY, SMNVEV (reference sequence). CDR3 loop: CASSARTGFYGYTF. CDR3 nucleotide sequence: TGTGCCAGCAGTGCAAGAACAGGGTTCTATGGCTACACCTTC.

This clone was seen a single time. The chain has TRBV1 and TRBJ2-7; the DNA was not used to check the table's D call, TRBD2. TRBV1 is tagged as a pseudogene. The CDR3 loop spans 19 amino acids. The CDR3 coding sequence is TGCACCAGCAGCCTGATCGCCGGGACTAGCGGGGGCCCATCCTACGAGCAGTACTTC. Amino acid sequence: CTSSLIAGTSGGPSYEQYF.